This T cell receptor beta chain comes out of a study of metastatic and nonmetastatic thyroid tumors. Findings and caveats of the study: Benign nodules reportedly had significantly lower TCR beta diversity than malignant thyroid tumors in blood and tumor.

TCRdb recomputed clones from the PCR reads via MiXCR. The profile shows 25,000 to 30,000 clones, 15% to 20% of them singletons. Thyroid surgery was preceded by no treatment in any patient. This clone was seen a single time. Its antigen is unidentified. A much larger clone differs by one base, so this may be a read error. The CDR3 loop spans 19 amino acids. Germline V lookup: CDR1 MNHNS, CDR2 SASEGT. The V and J ends lost 1 base and 0 bases, in that order; junction bases with no gene match: 10. Material: blood. V is TRBV6-1 and J is TRBJ2-4; 9 nucleotides line up with TRBD2. This receptor was taken from a female donor with papillary thyroid cancer or a benign thyroid nodule (not recorded which). Some clones in this sample may be carry-over from other donors' samples. The CDR3: CASSEGRQRGDLAKNIQYF. CDR3 coding DNA: TGTGCCAGCAGTGAAGGGAGGCAGCGGGGGGACCTAGCCAAAAACATTCAGTACTTC.